A selection of T cell receptor beta chains follows, all from one sample in a study of cytomegalovirus exposure and HLA in healthy donors. Only in-frame clones appear in the TCRdb table, and some are missing; sequencing was by immunoSEQ multiplex PCR. Among under 130,000 clones listed, about 80% were seen once. The sample comprised PBMCs. Every receptor here comes from a man aged 30 to 39 in good health and CMV-seronegative. Both conserved end residues are part of each CDR3. The D gene is left open where the match is weak. Not all rows give a size; the values are once, few, many and, for expanded clones, a class.

abundance: -; j_gene: TRBJ1-5; v_gene: TRBV6-6; d_gene: -; CDR3aa: CASSEGSNQPQHF; CDR3nt: TGTGCCAGCAGTGAGGGTAGCAATCAGCCCCAGCATTTT
abundance: -; j_gene: TRBJ1-2; v_gene: TRBV7-8; d_gene: TRBD1; CDR3aa: CASSRRDRGSHGYTF; CDR3nt: TGTGCCAGCAGCCGTAGAGACAGGGGTTCCCATGGCTACACCTTC
abundance: -; j_gene: TRBJ2-7; v_gene: TRBV7-9; d_gene: TRBD1; CDR3aa: CASSLVGDRESYEQYF; CDR3nt: TGTGCCAGCAGCTTAGTAGGGGACAGGGAGTCCTACGAGCAGTACTTC
abundance: -; j_gene: TRBJ2-7; v_gene: TRBV6-1; d_gene: TRBD2; CDR3aa: CASSPLAGGTYEQYF; CDR3nt: TGTGCCAGCAGTCCACTAGCGGGAGGGACCTACGAGCAGTACTTC
abundance: few; j_gene: TRBJ2-2; v_gene: TRBV28; d_gene: -; CDR3aa: CASSPQWELFF; CDR3nt: TGTGCCAGCAGTCCCCAGTGGGAGCTGTTTTTT
abundance: -; j_gene: TRBJ2-5; v_gene: TRBV5-1; d_gene: TRBD1; CDR3aa: CASRTGNEETQYF; CDR3nt: TGCGCCAGCCGGACAGGGAACGAAGAGACCCAGTACTTC
abundance: -; j_gene: TRBJ2-5; v_gene: TRBV7-9; d_gene: -; CDR3aa: CASSLPQYQETQYF; CDR3nt: TGTGCCAGCAGCTTACCGCAGTACCAAGAGACCCAGTACTTC
abundance: once; j_gene: TRBJ2-4; v_gene: TRBV28; d_gene: TRBD1; CDR3aa: CASRPGQGVLLAKNIQYF; CDR3nt: TGTGCCAGCAGACCGGGACAGGGGGTCCTCTTAGCCAAAAACATTCAGTACTTC
abundance: -; j_gene: TRBJ2-1; v_gene: TRBV7-2; d_gene: TRBD1; CDR3aa: CASSMDRSYNEQFF; CDR3nt: TGTGCCAGCAGCATGGACAGGTCCTACAATGAGCAGTTCTTC
abundance: once; j_gene: TRBJ2-7; v_gene: TRBV5-4; d_gene: TRBD1; CDR3aa: CASSPLATGGSYEQYF; CDR3nt: TGTGCCAGCAGCCCCCTCGCGACAGGGGGTTCCTACGAGCAGTACTTC
abundance: -; j_gene: TRBJ2-1; v_gene: TRBV4-1; d_gene: TRBD1; CDR3aa: CASSHMDREWNEQFF; CDR3nt: TGCGCCAGCAGCCACATGGACAGGGAGTGGAATGAGCAGTTCTTC
abundance: -; j_gene: TRBJ2-3; v_gene: TRBV5-1; d_gene: TRBD2; CDR3aa: CASSLDVGGGTDTQYF; CDR3nt: TGCGCCAGCAGCTTGGACGTGGGAGGGGGCACAGATACGCAGTATTTT
abundance: -; j_gene: TRBJ2-1; v_gene: TRBV7-9; d_gene: -; CDR3aa: CASRQSLASYNEQFF; CDR3nt: TGTGCCAGCAGGCAAAGTCTAGCCAGCTACAATGAGCAGTTCTTC
abundance: -; j_gene: TRBJ2-3; v_gene: TRBV7-3; d_gene: TRBD2; CDR3aa: CASSLAGTSGSRTDTQYF; CDR3nt: TGTGCCAGCAGCTTAGCCGGGACTAGCGGGAGCCGCACAGATACGCAGTATTTT
abundance: -; j_gene: TRBJ2-1; v_gene: TRBV5-4; d_gene: -; CDR3aa: CASSLATSSYNEQFF; CDR3nt: TGTGCCAGCAGCTTAGCGACCAGCTCCTACAATGAGCAGTTCTTC
abundance: -; j_gene: TRBJ2-7; v_gene: TRBV11-2; d_gene: TRBD2; CDR3aa: CASSRGLDYEQYF; CDR3nt: TGTGCCAGCAGCCGTGGACTAGACTACGAGCAGTACTTC
abundance: once; j_gene: TRBJ1-2; v_gene: TRBV7-9; d_gene: TRBD1; CDR3aa: CASSLPLRGGYTF; CDR3nt: TGTGCCAGCAGCTTACCTCTCAGGGGGGGCTACACCTTC